This T cell receptor beta chain was sequenced during a study of Ad26.COV2.S vaccination and SARS-CoV-2 variants. Whole-study context: Participants got Ad26.COV2.S intramuscularly, once or twice 56 days apart.

Stated treatment: roughly 18 received Ad26.COV2.S at low or high dose, single or two shots; about 5 received placebo; per-sample allocation not given. Sampling happened 63 days after the first vaccine or placebo injection. Immunization relied on an Ad26 vector, which expressed Wuhan-strain SARS-CoV-2 spike. CDR1 and CDR2 (germline): SGHTA, FQGNSA. This CDR3 comprises 16 residues. With 1 base clipped from V and 4 bases from J, the junction kept 8 bases outside the gene matches. Profiling relied on immunoSEQ multiplex PCR, and the TCRdb table lists in-frame clones only, not all of them. The data show around 350,000 clones, roughly 84% seen once. This clone was observed a few times.

The chain employs TRBV7-2 and TRBJ2-5; 8 bases map to TRBD2. The source of this sequence is a person between 18 and 59 years old who received the Ad26.COV2.S COVID-19 vaccine or a placebo. The material was peripheral blood, obtained in a trial of Ad26.COV2.S vaccine versus placebo. CDR3 bases: TGTGCCAGCAGCTTAGGGGCGGGAGGCGGCCCAGAGACCCAGTACTTC. The encoded protein is CASSLGAGGGPETQYF.